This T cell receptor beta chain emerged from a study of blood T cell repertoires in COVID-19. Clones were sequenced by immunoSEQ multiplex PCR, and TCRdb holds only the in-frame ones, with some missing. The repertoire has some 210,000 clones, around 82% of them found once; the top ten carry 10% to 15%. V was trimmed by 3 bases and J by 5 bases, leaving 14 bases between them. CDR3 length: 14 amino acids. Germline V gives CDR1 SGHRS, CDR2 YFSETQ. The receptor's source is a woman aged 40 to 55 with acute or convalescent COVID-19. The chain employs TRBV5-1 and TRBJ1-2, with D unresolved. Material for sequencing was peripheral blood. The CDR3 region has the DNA TGCGCCAGCAGCTGGCGACACCCAGTATATGGCTACACCTTC. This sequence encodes CASSWRHPVYGYTF.